The clone carrying this TCR beta chain was observed a few times. V lost 5 bases, J lost 5 bases, and 10 bases stayed unmatched. The CDR3 totals 15 residues. Per the germline V gene, CDR1 is SNHLY and CDR2 is FYNNEI. The source of the sample is a study of blood T cells in healthy people across ages. With a J-beta primer mix and a sample-barcoded 5' primer, a second PCR ran roughly 7 to 11 cycles. TCRdb used MiXCR to reprocess the 5' RACE reads, holding one entry per CDR3 protein. The sample contains 600,000 to 850,000 distinct CDR3 sequences, around 46% of which appear only once. Sequencing was carried out using blood. The chain carries TRBV2 and TRBJ2-3; 7 nucleotides agree with TRBD1. The sequence came from a woman aged 55-69 years in good health. The CDR3 here is CASSSLRQGQDTQYF. CDR3 coding DNA: TGTGCCAGCAGTTCCCTTCGACAGGGTCAAGATACGCAGTATTTT.